These 6 T cell receptor beta chains share one sample of origin, sequenced in a study of regulatory T cells in long-lasting Graves disease. The TCR beta library used iRepertoire HTBI primers with Arm-PCR amplification of CDR3. TCRdb re-called the multiplex PCR reads through MiXCR, storing one row per CDR3 protein. The sample records 550,000 or so distinct CDR3 sequences, approximately 12% being singletons. Sample time point: newly diagnosed GD, antithyroid drugs for less than 3 months. The authors made the TCR library using RNA they extracted from PBMCs. Another study also made use of these data, one on T cells in Graves' hyperthyroidism and ophthalmopathy.

This material consisted of peripheral blood mononuclear cells (PBMCs), taken at new diagnosis, from a patient treated with antithyroid drugs. These receptors were taken from a woman under 40 with Graves disease.

This clonotype occurred many times. This chain joins TRBV18 and TRBJ2-7, with TRBD2 matching 7 bases. Germline loops: CDR1 KGHSH, CDR2 LQKENI. V shed 6 bases, J shed 3 bases, and the junction held 11 bases outside the gene matches. The CDR3 is made up of 15 amino acids. The CDR3 is CASSRGVSGYYEQYF. As DNA, the CDR3 is TGTGCCAGCTCCCGGGGGGTGTCGGGATACTACGAGCAGTACTTC.

As concerns this clonotype: A read error may explain this, as a much larger clone is one base away. No conserved phenylalanine or tryptophan is present at the end of the CDR3, so a read error is the likely explanation. V gene TRBV6-2 or TRBV6-3 combines with J gene TRBJ2-5, with a tentative D call TRBD2 (6 bases). This CDR3 comprises 15 residues. The V gene lost 3 bases and the J gene lost 7 bases, with 18 bases spanning the gap. Germline CDR1 reads MNHEY; CDR2 reads SVGEGT. The CDR3 DNA reads TGTGCCAGCAGTTATGTGGACTACCCGGTGGGGACCCAGTACCTC. Translated, it gives CASSYVDYPVGTQYL.

This clonotype has just a few counts. The rearrangement links TRBV4-1 to TRBJ2-1; D gene uncertain. The V gene's germline CDR1 is MGHRA and CDR2 YSYEKL. This CDR3 has 13 amino acids. V shed 4 bases and J shed 7 bases, with 11 bases lying between them. For the CDR3, the DNA is TGCGCCAGCAGCCCCCCTCGAAGGAATGAGCAGTTCTTC. This codes for CASSPPRRNEQFF.

This clonotype was detected ten times or more. The chain couples TRBV4-1 to TRBJ2-7, with no clear D. CDR1 is MGHRA and CDR2 is YSYEKL in the germline V gene. There are 13 residues in the CDR3. Trimming shortened V by 1 base and J by 3 bases, and 7 bases separated the two germline ends. CDR3 in amino acids: CASSQGLYYEQYF. DNA for the CDR3: TGCGCCAGCAGCCAAGGCCTATACTACGAGCAGTACTTC.

This clonotype was seen ten or more times. The chain links TRBV28 to TRBJ2-6; TRBD1 matches at 8 bases. V lost 5 bases to trimming and J lost 0 bases; unmatched junction nucleotides: 9. The CDR3 runs 18 residues. Germline V gene lookup returns CDR1 MDHEN and CDR2 SYDVKM. The CDR3 protein is CASSRPGGASSGANVLTF. CDR3 nucleotide sequence: TGTGCCAGCAGTCGCCCAGGGGGCGCGAGCTCTGGGGCCAACGTCCTGACTTTC.

V usage is TRBV19 and J usage is TRBJ2-1, with 11 bases fitting TRBD2. Trimming cost V 3 bases and J 9 bases; bases outside gene matches: 7. CDR1 is LNHDA and CDR2 is SQIVND in the germline V gene (reference sequence). The CDR3 spans 15 residues. This chain's CDR3 is CASSITSGRFGEQFF. CDR3 nucleotides: TGTGCCAGTAGTATTACTAGCGGGAGATTTGGTGAGCAGTTCTTC.